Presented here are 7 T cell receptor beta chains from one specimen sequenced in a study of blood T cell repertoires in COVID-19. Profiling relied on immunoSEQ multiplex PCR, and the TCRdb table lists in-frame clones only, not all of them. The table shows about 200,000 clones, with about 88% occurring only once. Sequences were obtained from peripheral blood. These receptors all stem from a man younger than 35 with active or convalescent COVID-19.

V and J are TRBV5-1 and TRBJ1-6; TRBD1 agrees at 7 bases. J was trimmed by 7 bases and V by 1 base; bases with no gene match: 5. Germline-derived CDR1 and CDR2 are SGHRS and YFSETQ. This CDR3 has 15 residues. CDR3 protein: CASSLITGANSPLHF. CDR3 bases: TGCGCCAGCAGCTTGATCACAGGGGCCAATTCACCCCTCCACTTT.

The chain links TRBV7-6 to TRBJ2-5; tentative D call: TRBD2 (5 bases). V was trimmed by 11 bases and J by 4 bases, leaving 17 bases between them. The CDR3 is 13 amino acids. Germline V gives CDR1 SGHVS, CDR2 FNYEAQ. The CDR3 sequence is CAVLGSGRETQYF. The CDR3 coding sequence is TGTGCCGTGCTTGGCTCGGGGAGAGAGACCCAGTACTTC.

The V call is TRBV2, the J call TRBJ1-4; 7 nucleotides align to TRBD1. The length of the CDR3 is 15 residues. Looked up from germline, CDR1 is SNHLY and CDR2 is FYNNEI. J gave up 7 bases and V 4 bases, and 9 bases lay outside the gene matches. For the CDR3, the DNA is TGTGCCAGCAGTGGTACCGGGACAGTGAGTGAAAAACTGTTTTTT. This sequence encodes CASSGTGTVSEKLFF.

This CDR3 is CASSQNSVGEQFF. The CDR3 nucleotides read TGTGCCAGCAGCCAAAACTCCGTCGGTGAGCAGTTCTTC. V is TRBV14 and J is TRBJ2-1; D remains unclear. This CDR3 spans 13 amino acids. Deletions cut 2 bases from V and 9 bases from J, with 11 bases between. Germline V gene sequence: CDR1 SGHDN, CDR2 FVKESK.

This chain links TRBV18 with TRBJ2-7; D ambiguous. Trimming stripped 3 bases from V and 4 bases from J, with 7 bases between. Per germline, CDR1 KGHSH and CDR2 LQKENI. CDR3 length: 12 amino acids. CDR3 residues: CASSPSMYEQYF. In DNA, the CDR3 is TGTGCCAGCTCACCTTCAATGTACGAGCAGTACTTC. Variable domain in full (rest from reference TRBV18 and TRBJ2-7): NAGVMQNPRHLVRRRGQEARLRCSPMKGHSHVYWYRQLPEEGLKFMVYLQKENIIDESGMPKERFSAEFPKEGPSILRIQQVVRGDSAAYFCASSPSMYEQYFGPGTRLTVT.

CDR3 nucleotide sequence: TGTGCCAGTAGTATAGACAGGTACTATGGCTACACCTTC. As protein: CASSIDRYYGYTF. V gene TRBV19 combines with J gene TRBJ1-2; no clear D. Germline V lookup: CDR1 LNHDA, CDR2 SQIVND (reference sequence). Deletions cut 0 bases from V and 3 bases from J, with 5 bases between. The length of the CDR3 is 13 residues. Full variable domain (remainder filled in from reference TRBV19 and TRBJ1-2): DGGITQSPKYLFRKEGQNVTLSCEQNLNHDAMYWYRQDPGQGLRLIYYSQIVNDFQKGDIAEGYSVSREKKESFPLTVTSAQKNPTAFYLCASSIDRYYGYTFGSGTRLTVV.

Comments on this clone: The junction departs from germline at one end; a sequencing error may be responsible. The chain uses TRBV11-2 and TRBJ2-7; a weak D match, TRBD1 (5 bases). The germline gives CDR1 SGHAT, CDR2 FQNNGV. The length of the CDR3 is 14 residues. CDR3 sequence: CASSLDSTFYEQYF. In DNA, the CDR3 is TGTGCCAGCAGCCTAGACAGTACCTTCTACGAGCAGTACTTC.